The sequence of this T cell receptor (beta chain) was determined in a study of PD-L1 blockade in urothelial cancer. Study summary: Across tumor samples, the median number of T cells reached approximately 1,500. Findings of the study overall: At the 3-week point, tumor-associated blood clones expanded more in durable-benefit patients.

PCRs each included synthetic TCR analog templates spiked in. Sequencing was performed with immunoSEQ multiplex PCR; in TCRdb, only in-frame clones are kept and a portion is missing. This sample yields 35,000 or so clones, of which about a third are seen a single time; just under 9% belongs to the top ten. This clone was seen a handful of times. Its antigen is unknown. V was cut by 5 bases and J by 7 bases, with 12 bases left in between. This CDR3 is built from 12 residues. The germline gives CDR1 MNHGY, CDR2 SAAAGT. Patients in the study were battling locally advanced or metastatic urothelial carcinoma.

Sequenced here: tumor tissue, sampled before atezolizumab (anti-PD-L1) treatment. The receptor's source is a man aged 55 to 70 with urothelial cancer. J is TRBJ2-7 and V is TRBV6-8; possible D gene TRBD1, 6 bases. CDR3 in amino acids: CASSAGVREQYF. DNA of the CDR3: TGTGCCAGCAGTGCAGGGGTCAGGGAGCAGTACTTC.